What follows is one T cell receptor beta chain and its context. Its target antigen remains unknown. No quality values exist for individual bases; no much larger clone is one base distant. The CDR3 holds 11 amino acids from the cysteine to the phenylalanine. Of the read, only the CDR3 DNA is kept; its 33 bases are in frame from base 1. This specimen's time point label, per the study, means: after neoadjuvant nivolumab, at surgical resection. None of the patients had received prior systemic or radiation treatment, and all were newly diagnosed with stage II-IVA oral cavity squamous cell carcinoma. The cohort was composed of patients with HPV-negative, locally advanced oral cavity squamous cell carcinoma. Peripheral blood mononuclear cells were analyzed directly and were not maintained or expanded in culture. The samples were obtained from a longitudinal correlative study of a single-arm phase II trial testing neoadjuvant nivolumab in oral cavity squamous cell carcinoma. Subject-matched pre- and post-treatment PBMCs and tumors from three responders and three non-responders were subjected to genomic DNA-based TCRbeta sequencing. Peripheral blood mononuclear cells were collected once before nivolumab treatment and again after treatment, at the time of surgery. Genomic DNA was isolated from PBMCs using the Maxwell RSC DNA from Cells kit.

This record comes from a study of neoadjuvant anti-PD-1 for oral cavity cancer (dated by TCRdb to the early 2020s). For the study in its entirety: Patients mostly received three to four biweekly doses of nivolumab at 3 mg/kg before curative-intent surgical resection. Under RECIST 1.1, patients with complete response, partial response or stable disease were classed as responders, and patients with progression were classed as non-responders. A fourth nivolumab dose was given around day 43 to patients without progression, and definitive surgical resection was performed in those patients on days 50-56. There were more than nine patients in the parent correlative cohort, and the response rate was over 25%. Results and caveats for the whole study, not just this receptor: After neoadjuvant nivolumab, non-responders showed significantly higher T cell clonality (Gini index) in PBMCs than responders did. Higher pretreatment blood Treg/Th17 ratios correlated with higher pretreatment blood TCRbeta clonality and lower post-treatment tumor TCRbeta clonality. TCR analyses included only a few patients per response group, and the authors called for larger cohorts for validation.

PBMC libraries used mostly approximately 450 ng of input genomic DNA for deep sequencing, with six replicates per sample. The immunoSEQ hsTCRbeta kit was used to prepare TCRbeta libraries according to the manufacturer's instructions. An Illumina NovaSeq 6000 S4 flow cell was used to sequence the final libraries, which had first been combined to 3 nM. Under the source paper's analysis protocol: Raw data preprocessing and quality control were performed with the immunoSEQ Analyzer. The analysis was restricted to productive rearrangements, with each unique CDR3 amino acid sequence defining a clonotype. Repertoire clonality was estimated as the Gini-Simpson index, which was computed with the R package tcR. Student's t test was used to compare Gini indices, while Pearson correlation assessed associations with tumor size change. In TCRdb, the immuneACCESS table is reduced to in-frame sequences with V and J assigned. These tables do not hold every clone; where another copy was compared, an unresolved V gene accounts for under half, and the others remain unexplained. The V and J calls and clone size come from that table; D and trimming were worked out from the DNA. The sample contains approximately 13,000 clones, about two thirds of them found a single time. Less than 3.5% of the sample is in the top ten clones.

The receptor's source is a person aged 35-79 years with oral cavity squamous cell carcinoma. The V and J segments used are TRBV21-1 and TRBJ2-5. TRBV21-1 is shown as a pseudogene. The material was PBMCs, obtained after nivolumab (anti-PD-1) treatment. The DNA sequence is given as TGTGCCAGCAGCAAATCCGAGACCCAGTACTTC. The encoded protein is CASSKSETQYF.